This T cell receptor (beta chain) is from a study of PD-1 blockade in classical Hodgkin lymphoma. About the research overall: Nivolumab dosed at 3 mg/kg went to patients intravenously every 2 weeks. Whole-study results and caveats: While CD8+ TCR diversity did not rise significantly by C4D1, CD4+ TCR diversity did. Newly diagnosed patients and complete responders had comparable diversity at baseline.

On this clone itself: What it binds is unknown.

Libraries were prepared by immunoSEQ multiplex PCR; TCRdb keeps only in-frame clonotypes and omits some of them. The sample includes around 27,000 clones, around 80% seen only once; the top ten take around a tenth. Relapses following autologous stem cell transplantation were seen in all patients, with brentuximab vedotin exposure varying. The source material was peripheral blood mononuclear cells (PBMCs), sampled before the second cycle of nivolumab. The receptor was isolated from a human donor with classical Hodgkin lymphoma.

This CDR3 reads CASFEGGPQHF. In nucleotides, the CDR3 is TGTGCCAGCTTTGAGGGGGGGCCCCAGCATTTT. The V gene is TRBV28, the J gene TRBJ1-5, with a tentative D call TRBD1 (6 bases). Looked up from germline, CDR1 is MDHEN and CDR2 is SYDVKM. The CDR3 extends over 11 amino acids. V was clipped by 8 bases and J by 9 bases, with 11 bases between them.